These 16 T cell receptor beta chains were sequenced from one sample in a study of early stage breast cancer tumors. The data were produced by immunoSEQ multiplex PCR, yet TCRdb's version contains in-frame clones alone and is incomplete. Of 9,000 to 10,000 clones in the sample, 64% were seen once. Sequenced: breast tumor tissue. The receptors derive from a person between 55 and 69 years old with breast cancer.

The chain is built from TRBV5-1 and TRBJ1-4; D ambiguous. The V end was cut by 0 bases, the J end by 8 bases, with 14 bases between. This CDR3 contains 15 residues. Per the germline V gene, CDR1 is SGHRS and CDR2 is YFSETQ. The CDR3 reads CASSLVGGRYEKLFF. CDR3 bases: TGCGCCAGCAGCTTGGTCGGCGGGAGGTACGAAAAACTGTTTTTT.

As DNA, the CDR3 is TGTGCCAGCAGCCCCCGACAGCGGCACGAGCAGTACTTC. As protein: CASSPRQRHEQYF. The rearrangement uses TRBV7-8 and TRBJ2-7; D tentatively fits TRBD1 or TRBD2 (5 bases each). Germline loops: CDR1 SGHVS, CDR2 FQNEAQ. This CDR3 is built from 13 residues. V shed 5 bases and J shed 5 bases, with 13 bases lying between them.

The chain is built from TRBV29-1 and TRBJ2-3; TRBD2 matches at 9 bases. With V trimmed by 5 bases and J by 4 bases, 7 bases remained unmatched. CDR3 length: 14 residues. Per germline, CDR1 SQVTM and CDR2 ANQGSEA. CDR3 sequence (DNA): TGCAGCGTTTTAGGGCGGGAGGGTGCAGATACGCAGTATTTT. Its protein product is CSVLGREGADTQYF.

The CDR3 is CASSLSGRAYGNEQFF. CDR3 in DNA: TGTGCCAGCAGTCTAAGCGGGAGGGCCTATGGTAATGAGCAGTTCTTC. This chain uses TRBV28 with TRBJ2-1; TRBD2 matches at 10 bases. Per germline, CDR1 MDHEN and CDR2 SYDVKM. CDR3 length: 16 residues. V dropped 5 bases and J dropped 7; count of bases not matched to a gene: 11. Together with reference TRBV28 and TRBJ2-1, the CDR3 gives the full variable domain: DVKVTQSSRYLVKRTGEKVFLECVQDMDHENMFWYRQDPGLGLRLIYFSYDVKMKEKGDIPEGYSVSREKKERFSLILESASTNQTSMYLCASSLSGRAYGNEQFFGPGTRLTVL.

The chain is built from TRBV7-8 and TRBJ2-2; D perhaps matches TRBD2 (6 bases). Germline-derived CDR1 and CDR2 are SGHVS and FQNEAQ. V was trimmed by 5 bases and J by 6 bases, leaving 16 bases between them. The CDR3 has 15 amino acids. The CDR3: CASSPPTSYSGELFF. The CDR3 nucleotides read TGTGCCAGCAGCCCCCCGACTAGTTATTCCGGGGAGCTGTTTTTT.

This clone ranks as medium-sized. The chain joins TRBV6-5 to TRBJ1-1, with D uncertain. Trimming took 1 base from V and 6 from J, leaving 15 bases between them. The CDR3 has 15 residues. CDR1 and CDR2 from the germline V gene are MNHEY and SVGAGI. CDR3: CASSYWSSSAPEAFF. CDR3 DNA: TGTGCCAGCAGTTACTGGAGTAGCTCTGCCCCTGAAGCTTTCTTT.

The rearrangement links TRBV4-2 to TRBJ1-4, with D possibly matching TRBD1 (6 bases). This CDR3 contains 13 residues. The germline gives CDR1 LGHNA, CDR2 YNFKEQ. V lost 0 bases and J lost 12, with 11 bases in between. The CDR3 spells CASSQENYRELFF. CDR3 sequence (DNA): TGTGCCAGCAGCCAAGAAAATTACAGGGAACTGTTTTTT.

This chain uses TRBV6-5 with TRBJ2-7; 9 nucleotides match TRBD2. V was clipped by 2 bases and J by 2 bases; unmatched bases: 7. CDR1 is MNHEY and CDR2 is SVGAGI in the germline V gene. This CDR3 has 16 amino acids. The CDR3 DNA sequence: TGTGCCAGCAGTTACGCCCTAGCGGGATCTCCCTACGAGCAGTACTTC. Its translation: CASSYALAGSPYEQYF.

The chain combines TRBV18 with TRBJ2-5; 10 bases align to TRBD2. Germline-derived CDR1 and CDR2 are KGHSH and LQKENI. V gave up 1 base and J gave up 4 bases; unmatched junction bases: 3. This CDR3 has 15 amino acids. The chain's CDR3 is CASSPLAGGPETQYF. The CDR3 nucleotides are TGTGCCAGCTCACCACTAGCGGGGGGCCCAGAGACCCAGTACTTC.

The rearrangement uses TRBV5-1 and TRBJ1-2; tentatively, D is TRBD1 (5 bases). The CDR3 is made up of 14 amino acids. CDR1 is SGHRS, CDR2 YFSETQ, per germline. V shed 2 bases and J shed 4 bases, with 12 bases lying between them. The CDR3 DNA is TGCGCCAGCAGCTTAGGAGGGGCGGGCTATGGCTACACCTTC. Its translation is CASSLGGAGYGYTF.

The chain couples TRBV19 to TRBJ2-5, with D possibly being TRBD1 (5 bases). This CDR3 region has 12 residues. Germline V CDR1 and CDR2: LNHDA, SQIVND (reference sequence). Trimming took off 6 bases at V and 5 bases at J, with 10 bases between the two ends. This CDR3 is CASRVYRETQYF. DNA of the CDR3: TGTGCCAGTAGGGTTTACAGGGAGACCCAGTACTTC.

The chain uses TRBV20-1 and TRBJ1-1; D is ambiguous. There are 11 residues in the CDR3. The V gene lost 0 bases and the J gene lost 8 bases, with 7 bases spanning the gap. Germline-derived CDR1 and CDR2 are DFQATT and SNEGSKA (reference sequence). The CDR3 DNA sequence: TGCAGTGCTAGAGATTGGAGGGAAGCTTTCTTT. This gives the protein CSARDWREAFF.

In this sample, this clone turned up a few times. This rearrangement joins TRBV10-1 to TRBJ2-7; no reliable D call. Germline CDR1 reads WNHNN; CDR2 reads SYGVQD (reference sequence). Trimming removed 4 bases from V and 5 bases from J, with 12 bases in between. The CDR3 sequence is 13 residues long. CDR3 nucleotides: TGCGCCAGCAGTGTGGAAGAAATCCACGAGCAGTACTTC. Its protein product is CASSVEEIHEQYF.

V usage is TRBV19 and J usage is TRBJ2-2, with TRBD1 matching 7 bases. Trimming removed 7 bases from V and 4 bases from J; junction bases left unmatched: 6. Germline values: CDR1 LNHDA, CDR2 SQIVND (reference sequence). This CDR3 has 14 amino acids. The CDR3 nucleotides read TGTGCCAGTATCCCCCAGGGGGTCACCGGGGAGCTGTTTTTT. Protein product: CASIPQGVTGELFF.

The gene calls are TRBV6-6 and TRBJ1-4; 10 bases agree with TRBD1. V was pared by 11 bases and J by 7 bases, with 7 bases of the junction left unmatched. CDR1 MNHNY and CDR2 SVGAGI come from the germline V gene (reference sequence). There are 13 residues in the CDR3. Here the CDR3 DNA reads TGTGCCGGGGGGGACAGGGGAGGTGAAAAACTGTTTTTT. It encodes CAGGDRGGEKLFF.

This rearrangement joins TRBV10-2 to TRBJ1-5; D might be TRBD1 (5 bases). This CDR3 region has 15 residues. The germline CDR1 and CDR2 sequences are WSHSY and SAAADI. Trimming pared 3 bases from V and 4 bases from J, leaving 13 bases between. The CDR3 protein is CASSDRREGNQPQHF. Written as DNA, the CDR3 is TGCGCCAGCAGTGACCGGAGGGAGGGGAATCAGCCCCAGCATTTT.